Listed below are T cell receptor beta chains from one sample, sequenced in a study of T cells in localized non-small cell lung cancer. Sequencing was performed with immunoSEQ multiplex PCR; in TCRdb, only in-frame clones are kept and a portion is missing. The table lists 45,000 to 60,000 clones, around four fifths of them singletons. Sequencing used peripheral blood, obtained before any cancer treatment. These receptors all stem from a female donor of 60 years or more with stage II squamous cell lung carcinoma. The CDR3 runs from the conserved cysteine through the conserved F or W. Each record gives: V gene, J gene, D gene, clone size, CDR3 protein, CDR3 DNA. D genes are given only for firm matches. Size values are once, few and many counts, or a class for expanded clones, and some rows have none.

>TRBV18|TRBJ1-1|TRBD1|.
CASSPGQDTEAFF
TGTGCCAGCTCACCAGGACAGGACACTGAAGCTTTCTTT
>TRBV2|TRBJ2-2|TRBD1|once
CASRVQGTGELFF
TGTGCCAGCAGAGTACAGGGGACCGGGGAGCTGTTTTTT
>TRBV4-2|TRBJ1-1|.|.
CASSQEEGPTEAFF
TGTGCCAGCAGCCAAGAAGAAGGGCCCACTGAAGCTTTCTTT
>TRBV5-1|TRBJ1-2|.|.
CASSHEGLSYGYTF
TGCGCCAGCAGCCACGAGGGGCTCAGCTATGGCTACACCTTC
>TRBV2|TRBJ1-5|.|.
CASRMGGGGQPQHF
TGTGCCAGCAGGATGGGAGGGGGAGGTCAGCCCCAGCATTTT
>TRBV28|TRBJ1-5|TRBD1|once
CASSGTGAQHQPQHF
TGTGCCAGCAGTGGGACAGGGGCGCAGCATCAGCCCCAGCATTTT
>TRBV6-1|TRBJ2-3|TRBD2|many
CASTAGDTDTQYF
TGTGCCAGCACAGCGGGGGACACAGATACGCAGTATTTT
>TRBV6-6|TRBJ2-1|TRBD2|.
CASRSSGGAGNEQFF
TGTGCCAGCAGGTCTAGCGGGGGGGCAGGGAATGAGCAGTTCTTC
>TRBV5-1|TRBJ2-3|TRBD2|.
CASSLTSGGAFVSDTQYF
TGCGCCAGCAGCTTGACTAGCGGGGGGGCCTTTGTGTCAGATACGCAGTATTTT
>TRBV25-1|TRBJ1-2|TRBD1|.
CASSERTGGEGGYTF
TGTGCCAGCAGTGAACGCACAGGGGGCGAGGGTGGCTACACCTTC
>TRBV25-1|TRBJ2-4|.|.
CASSEYIPGTQNIQYF
TGTGCCAGCAGTGAATATATTCCCGGGACACAAAACATTCAGTACTTC
>TRBV11-3|TRBJ2-2|.|once
CASSFRDTGELFF
TGTGCCAGCAGCTTCAGGGACACCGGGGAGCTGTTTTTT
>TRBV4-2|TRBJ1-5|.|.
CASSQAGRVQPQHF
TGTGCCAGCAGCCAAGCGGGAAGAGTTCAGCCCCAGCATTTT
>TRBV5-6|TRBJ1-1|TRBD1|.
CASSSATGVVTEAFF
TGTGCCAGCAGCTCTGCGACAGGGGTGGTCACTGAAGCTTTCTTT
>TRBV6-1|TRBJ1-1|.|once
CASRSRDGSTEAFF
TGTGCCAGCAGATCTAGGGACGGGAGCACTGAAGCTTTCTTT
>TRBV30|TRBJ1-4|.|.
CAWSRGVGELFF
TGTGCCTGGTCAAGGGGGGTGGGGGAACTGTTTTTT
>TRBV5-8|TRBJ2-5|TRBD1|.
CASSPGQGGVAETQYF
TGTGCCAGCAGCCCCGGACAGGGGGGAGTCGCGGAGACCCAGTACTTC
>TRBV15|TRBJ1-4|.|.
CATSSPGTSPTNEKLFF
TGTGCCACCAGCAGCCCGGGCACGTCCCCAACTAATGAAAAACTGTTTTTT
>TRBV15|TRBJ1-4|.|.
CATSRGGFNEKLFF
TGTGCCACCAGCAGAGGCGGGTTTAATGAAAAACTGTTTTTT
>TRBV6-1|TRBJ2-2|TRBD1|few
CASSQGRGRTGELFF
TGTGCCAGCAGTCAGGGCAGGGGGCGGACCGGGGAGCTGTTTTTT
>TRBV6-1|TRBJ1-6|.|.
CASSPTDNSPLHF
TGTGCCAGCAGTCCGACAGATAATTCACCCCTCCACTTT
>TRBV6-5|TRBJ1-4|.|.
CASSLRRGREKLFF
TGTGCCAGCAGTCTCCGCAGGGGCCGAGAAAAACTGTTTTTT
>TRBV20-1|TRBJ1-2|.|.
CSAGRDGYTF
TGCAGTGCTGGAAGGGATGGCTACACCTTC
>TRBV7-2|TRBJ1-2|.|.
CASSSSRGPNYGYTF
TGTGCCAGCAGCTCCTCCCGGGGACCCAACTATGGCTACACCTTC
>TRBV5-1|TRBJ1-6|.|.
CASSLAGGNSYNSPLHF
TGCGCCAGCAGCTTGGCGGGGGGTAACTCCTATAATTCACCCCTCCACTTT
>TRBV28|TRBJ1-6|.|.
CASRTPPFRGTYDSPLHF
TGTGCCAGCAGAACCCCGCCCTTCCGGGGCACATATGATTCACCCCTCCACTTT
>TRBV5-6|TRBJ1-2|TRBD1|.
CASSDPGQGRGYTF
TGTGCCAGCAGCGACCCGGGACAGGGGCGCGGCTACACCTTC
>TRBV27|TRBJ2-2|TRBD2|.
CASSLRAGAGPTGELFF
TGTGCCAGCAGTTTGCGGGCAGGAGCGGGACCAACCGGGGAGCTGTTTTTT
>TRBV5-6|TRBJ1-1|.|once
CASSSGPGGTEAFF
TGTGCCAGCAGCTCGGGACCGGGTGGGACTGAAGCTTTCTTT
>TRBV9|TRBJ2-1|.|.
CASSVAGLGGNEQFF
TGTGCCAGCAGCGTAGCTGGACTAGGGGGCAATGAGCAGTTCTTC
>TRBV20-1|TRBJ1-1|.|few
CSARVGAEAFF
TGCAGTGCTAGAGTCGGGGCTGAAGCTTTCTTT
>TRBV2|TRBJ2-2|.|.
CASSSRLQRNTGELFF
TGTGCCAGCAGTTCCCGACTTCAGCGGAACACCGGGGAGCTGTTTTTT
>TRBV6-5|TRBJ2-7|.|.
CASSYTGTYEQYF
TGTGCCAGCAGTTACACGGGGACCTACGAGCAGTACTTC
>TRBV25-1|TRBJ2-3|.|.
CASSEQSTDTQYF
TGTGCCAGCAGTGAACAGTCCACAGATACGCAGTATTTT
>TRBV7-2|TRBJ1-6|.|.
CASSAQGISRSPLHF
TGTGCCAGCAGCGCCCAGGGGATTTCACGGTCACCCCTCCACTTT
>TRBV6-5|TRBJ1-5|.|once
CASSSLSGNQPQHF
TGTGCCAGCAGTTCCCTCTCCGGCAATCAGCCCCAGCATTTT
>TRBV5-1|TRBJ1-2|TRBD1|.
CASTPGQSYGYTF
TGCGCCAGCACTCCGGGACAGTCCTATGGCTACACCTTC
>TRBV5-8|TRBJ1-6|TRBD1|.
CASGTGEGSPLHF
TGTGCCAGCGGGACAGGGGAAGGCTCACCCCTCCACTTT
>TRBV30|TRBJ2-1|.|.
CAWGGSKGHFNEQFF
TGTGCCTGGGGGGGCTCGAAGGGACACTTCAATGAGCAGTTCTTC
>TRBV11-3|TRBJ2-5|.|.
CASKLSGEETQYF
TGTGCCAGCAAACTTTCGGGGGAAGAGACCCAGTACTTC
>TRBV11-2|TRBJ1-1|.|.
CASTLRGGGTEAFF
TGTGCCAGTACCCTTCGAGGGGGAGGCACTGAAGCTTTCTTT
>TRBV6-1|TRBJ1-1|.|.
CASRLELNTEAFF
TGTGCCAGCCGCCTCGAGTTGAACACTGAAGCTTTCTTT
>TRBV6-5|TRBJ2-5|TRBD1|.
CASSFLGTEETQYF
TGTGCCAGCAGTTTTCTAGGGACAGAAGAGACCCAGTACTTC
>TRBV10-3|TRBJ1-4|.|.
CAISAPRVGVEKLFF
TGTGCCATCAGTGCCCCCCGGGTCGGGGTTGAAAAACTGTTTTTT
>TRBV6-6|TRBJ1-3|.|.
CASKSTARGNTIYF
TGTGCCAGCAAATCGACCGCGCGGGGAAACACCATATATTTT
>TRBV6-5|TRBJ1-2|TRBD1|.
CASRLRTGWYGYTF
TGTGCCAGCAGACTCCGGACAGGGTGGTATGGCTACACCTTC
>TRBV19|TRBJ2-5|TRBD2|.
CASKDSGVDETQYF
TGTGCCAGTAAGGATAGCGGGGTGGATGAGACCCAGTACTTC
>TRBV25-1|TRBJ2-1|.|once
CASSLSLGGEQFF
TGTGCCAGCAGTCTCTCTTTAGGAGGTGAGCAGTTCTTC
>TRBV4-3|TRBJ2-7|.|.
CASSSSGSSYEQYF
TGCGCCAGCAGCTCGTCAGGCTCGTCCTACGAGCAGTACTTC
>TRBV7-9|TRBJ1-3|.|.
CASSDLRSGNTIYF
TGTGCCAGCAGCGACTTGAGGTCTGGAAACACCATATATTTT
>TRBV7-2|TRBJ2-1|.|.
CASSRRDPQNEQFF
TGTGCCAGCAGCCGCAGGGATCCCCAAAATGAGCAGTTCTTC
>TRBV27|TRBJ1-5|TRBD1|.
CASSLTQGATRPQHF
TGTGCCAGCAGTCTAACCCAGGGGGCCACGCGTCCCCAGCATTTT
>TRBV30|TRBJ1-2|.|.
CAWSGHRAGYGYTF
TGTGCCTGGAGTGGCCACAGGGCGGGCTATGGCTACACCTTC
>TRBV19|TRBJ1-1|.|once
CASERQRNTEAFF
TGTGCCAGTGAACGACAGCGGAACACTGAAGCTTTCTTT